This passage covers 26 T cell receptor beta chains from one sample sequenced in a study of tissue T cells after allogeneic stem cell transplantation. Sequenced by immunoSEQ multiplex PCR; TCRdb stores in-frame clones only, minus some. The data contain some 48,000 clones, around 67% of them seen just once; the ten biggest clones take up about 0.7%. Sequencing used sorted cells pooled from one or two spleens. Source of these receptors: a pool of C57BL/6 mice in good health.

Comment on this clone: Gene and germline names: mouse. The read halts 1 residue ahead of the CDR3 end, with the missing end drawn from the germline J gene. The chain recombines TRBV16 with TRBJ2-1; 9 nucleotides agree with TRBD1. Germline-derived CDR1 and CDR2 are SGHSA and FRNQAP. This CDR3 comprises 15 residues. The trim removed 3 bases at V and 6 bases at J, leaving 6 bases unmatched. CDR3 sequence: CASSFNRGLGAEQFF. The sequenced part of the CDR3 DNA is TGTGCAAGCAGCTTTAACAGGGGGCTGGGTGCTGAGCAGTTC.

Regarding this clone: The genes and germline here are from mouse. The observed sequence ends 1 residue before the CDR3 terminus, with the missing tail filled in from the germline J gene. This sequence joins TRBV13-2 and TRBJ2-4; TRBD2 matches 9 bases. Germline-derived CDR1 and CDR2 are NNHNN and SYGAGS (reference sequence). Germline trimming cut 1 base from V and 5 bases from J; bases unmatched to any gene: 2. This CDR3 spans 14 amino acids. CDR3 sequence: CASGDLGGGNTLYF. Incomplete CDR3 DNA: TGTGCCAGCGGTGATCTGGGGGGGGGAAACACCTTGTAC.

On this clone itself: Germline and genes here are mouse. The read falls 1 residue short of the CDR3 end, and the missing part is taken from the germline J gene. Within the sample, other DNA sequences also encode this same CDR3. V usage is TRBV2 and J usage is TRBJ2-3, with no clear D. V shed 0 bases and J shed 0 bases, with 4 bases lying between them. The CDR3 covers 14 residues. From germline, CDR1 is LGHNA and CDR2 YSYQKL. CDR3 DNA (partial): TGTGCCAGCAGCCAAGATGGTAGTGCAGAAACGCTGTAT. It specifies CASSQDGSAETLY. The whole CDR3 reads CASSQDGSAETLYF.

Concerning this clone itself: The germline and genes are mouse ones. The CDR3 extends 1 residue past the end of the read, so its final part is completed from the germline J gene. The chain carries TRBV16 and TRBJ2-4; TRBD2 might be the D (6 bases). CDR3 length: 15 residues. Germline CDR1 reads SGHSA; CDR2 reads FRNQAP. Trimming left V 1 base short and J 0 bases short, with 8 bases between. The CDR3: CASSLAGASQNTLYF. The sequenced part of the CDR3 DNA is TGTGCAAGCAGCTTAGCTGGGGCTAGTCAAAACACCTTGTAC.

Remarks on this clone: Gene names and germline refer to mouse. From the germline J gene comes the end of the CDR3, since the read stops 1 residue before it. This chain connects TRBV16 to TRBJ2-3, with TRBD2 matching over 9 bases. V trimming: 5 bases; J trimming: 0 bases; junction bases outside the gene matches: 3. Germline loops: CDR1 SGHSA, CDR2 FRNQAP. The CDR3 runs to 15 residues. The CDR3 loop reads CASSPGLGSAETLYF. The sequenced part of the CDR3 DNA is TGTGCAAGCAGCCCAGGACTGGGGAGTGCAGAAACGCTGTAT.

As regards this clone: The listed genes are named as in mouse. The read falls 1 residue short of the CDR3 end, and the missing part is taken from the germline J gene. The chain employs TRBV3 and TRBJ2-2, with D perhaps being TRBD1 or TRBD2 (5 bases each). The CDR3 runs to 15 residues. Germline V gives CDR1 SNHLY, CDR2 FYNGKV (reference sequence). V shed 2 bases and J shed 2 bases, with 9 bases lying between them. CDR3 DNA (partial): TGTGCCAGCAGCTTAAAGGGGCGGAACACCGGGCAGCTCTAC. This sequence encodes CASSLKGRNTGQLY. The full CDR3 protein reads CASSLKGRNTGQLYF.

As for this clone: These gene names are mouse names. The read finishes 1 residue shy of the CDR3 end, and the germline J gene is used to complete it. This chain links TRBV19 with TRBJ2-1, with 7 bases lining up with TRBD1. CDR3 length: 13 residues. V lost 7 bases and J lost 7; bases outside the gene matches: 8. Germline loops: CDR1 FNHDT, CDR2 SITEND (reference sequence). CDR3 bases read: TGTGCCAGCCGCCGACAGGGAGGGGCTGAGCAGTTC. Its protein is CASRRQGGAEQF. The whole CDR3 sequence reads CASRRQGGAEQFF.

About this clone: Gene names refer to mouse genes. The read is 1 residue too short to cover the CDR3 end, so that end is filled in from the germline J gene. This chain links TRBV4 with TRBJ1-2, with TRBD1 as a possible D gene (5 bases). The germline V gene encodes CDR1 LGHDT and CDR2 YNNKQL (reference sequence). Trimming cost V 5 bases and J 0 bases, with 7 bases left between them. This CDR3 is built from 13 residues. The DNA read from the CDR3 is TGTGCCAGCAGCCAGACAGCAAACTCCGACTACACC. Protein product: CASSQTANSDYT. The full CDR3 reads CASSQTANSDYTF.

About this clone: Genes here carry mouse names. The read finishes 1 residue shy of the CDR3 end, and the germline J gene is used to complete it. V usage is TRBV2 and J usage is TRBJ2-5, with 7 bases aligning to TRBD2. The CDR3 is made up of 15 amino acids. Germline V lookup: CDR1 LGHNA, CDR2 YSYQKL. J lost 5 bases, V lost 0 bases, and 5 bases had no gene match. The part of the CDR3 DNA that was read is TGTGCCAGCAGCCAAGAAAGGCTGGGGGTAGACACCCAGTAC. It translates to CASSQERLGVDTQY. The whole CDR3 sequence reads CASSQERLGVDTQYF.

About this clone itself: The gene symbols are mouse symbols. The read ends 1 residue shy of where the CDR3 ends; the end is completed using the germline J gene. V is TRBV29 and J is TRBJ2-1; TRBD1 matches 7 bases. V lost 6 bases, J lost 1 base, and 3 bases stayed unmatched. This CDR3 region has 14 residues. Germline values: CDR1 MSHET, CDR2 SYDVDS. This CDR3 is CASSQTGNYAEQFF. The DNA read from the CDR3 is TGTGCTAGCAGCCAGACAGGGAACTATGCTGAGCAGTTC.

Note on this clone: The genes and germline here are from mouse. The CDR3 is cut off 1 residue early in the read; its end comes from the germline J gene. The chain links TRBV1 to TRBJ2-3, with TRBD2 identical over 8 bases. The CDR3 loop spans 16 amino acids. Germline V gene data show CDR1 as NSQYPW and CDR2 as LRSPGD (reference sequence). The V gene end was trimmed by 0 bases and the J gene end by 1 base; junction bases not matched to a gene: 3. Incomplete CDR3 DNA: TGCACCTGCAGTGCAGACTGGGGGGATGGTGCAGAAACGCTGTAT. Translated: CTCSADWGDGAETLY. The complete CDR3 protein is CTCSADWGDGAETLYF.

A remark on this clone: Mouse germline and gene names are used. The observed sequence ends 1 residue before the CDR3 terminus, with the missing tail filled in from the germline J gene. This chain uses TRBV24 with TRBJ1-6; a possible D gene is TRBD1 (6 bases). TRBJ1-6 is an ORF; its function is uncertain. Trimming pared 1 base from V and 0 bases from J, leaving 13 bases between. The CDR3 totals 18 residues. Germline V lookup: CDR1 KGHTA, CDR2 FRNEEI. The covered CDR3 bases are TGTGCCAGCAGTCTGTGGCAGGGGATTTATTCCTATAATTCGCCCCTCTAC. Translation: CASSLWQGIYSYNSPLY. The complete CDR3 sequence is CASSLWQGIYSYNSPLYF.

As for this clone: Mouse germline and gene names are used. The read halts 1 residue ahead of the CDR3 end, with the missing end drawn from the germline J gene. This sequence joins TRBV2 and TRBJ1-1, with D hard to call. With 0 bases removed from V and 4 bases from J, the gap between germline ends came to 9 bases. Germline V gene data show CDR1 as LGHNA and CDR2 as YSYQKL. The CDR3 is made up of 14 amino acids. Incomplete CDR3 DNA: TGTGCCAGCAGCCAAGATGTGAGGTGCACAGAAGTCTTC. This encodes CASSQDVRCTEVF. From start to end, the CDR3 is CASSQDVRCTEVFF.

On this clone: Gene names are the mouse ones. The CDR3 extends 1 residue past the end of the read, so its final part is completed from the germline J gene. V usage is TRBV15 and J usage is TRBJ2-3, with D perhaps matching TRBD2 (6 bases). Looked up from germline, CDR1 is SGHND and CDR2 is FRSKSL. The CDR3 consists of 14 residues. V was cut by 6 bases and J by 0 bases, with 10 bases left in between. Partial CDR3 DNA: TGTGCCAGCAGGCTGGGGTCTAGTGCAGAAACGCTGTAT. Encoded protein: CASRLGSSAETLY. The full CDR3 sequence reads CASRLGSSAETLYF.

A remark on this clone: The germline and genes are mouse ones. The CDR3 goes on 1 residue after the read ends, and that part is filled in from the germline J gene. This chain joins TRBV5 and TRBJ1-4; 9 bases match TRBD1. Trimming took 4 bases from V and 0 from J; bases not matched to a gene: 6. The CDR3 is made up of 17 amino acids. Germline V gene sequence: CDR1 LGHNA, CDR2 YNLKQL (reference sequence). CDR3 bases read: TGTGCCAGCAGCCCCCGGGACAGGGCCTTTTCCAACGAAAGATTATTT. The encoded protein is CASSPRDRAFSNERLF. The complete CDR3 protein is CASSPRDRAFSNERLFF.

Turning to this clone: Mouse germline and gene names are used. The read is 1 residue too short to cover the CDR3 end, so that end is filled in from the germline J gene. V gene TRBV20 combines with J gene TRBJ2-2, with no clear D. Germline V gene data show CDR1 as GFQATS and CDR2 as STVNSAI. The CDR3 runs to 13 residues. Trimming cost V 3 bases and J 0 bases, with 5 bases left between them. The CDR3 DNA, read in part, is TGTGGTGCTAGACACGCAAACACCGGGCAGCTCTAC. This translates into CGARHANTGQLY. The CDR3 in full is CGARHANTGQLYF. Drawing the rest from reference TRBV20 and TRBJ2-2, the complete variable domain is GALVYQYPRRTICKSGTSMRMECQAVGFQATSVAWYRQSPQKTFELIALSTVNSAIKYEQNFTQEKFPISHPNLSFSSMTVLNAYLEDRGLYLCGARHANTGQLYFGEGSKLTVL.

Comment on this clone: Mouse gene names apply. Read coverage stops 1 residue before the CDR3 terminus; the germline J gene supplies the remainder. The gene calls are TRBV13-2 and TRBJ2-5, with 11 positions matching TRBD2. The CDR3 length is 17 residues. Looked up from germline, CDR1 is NNHNN and CDR2 is SYGAGS (reference sequence). V was clipped by 0 bases and J by 3 bases; unmatched bases: 6. This chain's CDR3 is CASGDAPGLGGQDTQYF. CDR3 DNA, as far as it was read: TGTGCCAGCGGTGATGCCCCCGGACTGGGGGGACAAGACACCCAGTAC.

For this clone: Gene names follow the mouse nomenclature. The read terminates 1 residue before the CDR3 end, so the remaining end is supplied by the germline J gene. The same CDR3 is also encoded by other DNA sequences in this sample. This chain joins TRBV2 and TRBJ1-4; no clear D gene. The CDR3 is 13 residues long. Germline CDR1 reads LGHNA; CDR2 reads YSYQKL. Trimming left V 0 bases short and J 12 bases short, with 11 bases between. CDR3 bases read: TGTGCCAGCAGCCAAGAGCGGGGAGAGGGATTATTT. This gives the protein CASSQERGEGLF. The entire CDR3 protein reads CASSQERGEGLFF.

This clone has only a few counts. Gene names and germline refer to mouse. CDR3 bases read: TGTGCCAGCAGTGATAAGGGGGCAGACGAAAGATTATTT. Translated: CASSDKGADERLF. The full-length CDR3 reads as CASSDKGADERLFF. The J gene is TRBJ1-4, the V gene TRBV13-3, with TRBD1 identical over 7 bases. The read comes to an end 1 residue before the CDR3 does, leaving the germline J gene to fill in the end. The germline CDR1 and CDR2 sequences are NNHDY and SYVADS. The CDR3 is 14 amino acids. After removal of 1 base from V and 6 bases from J, the junction contained 3 bases not matched to a gene.

Comments on this clone: Here the gene names and germline are mouse. The read is 1 residue too short to cover the CDR3 end, so that end is filled in from the germline J gene. The chain carries TRBV31 and TRBJ2-2, with 10 bases matching TRBD1. This CDR3 has 17 residues. Germline lookup yields CDR1 GKSSPN and CDR2 SITVG. J lost 3 bases, V lost 0 bases, and 7 bases had no gene match. CDR3 region: CAWSLPPGTGDTGQLYF. Incomplete CDR3 DNA: TGTGCCTGGAGTCTCCCCCCCGGGACAGGGGACACCGGGCAGCTCTAC.

Points on this clone: Gene names are the mouse ones. The CDR3 end falls 1 residue outside the read, so it is completed with the germline J gene. The chain carries TRBV13-2 and TRBJ2-3; TRBD2 matches 8 bases. With 0 bases clipped from V and 2 bases from J, the junction kept 5 bases outside the gene matches. The CDR3 sequence is 16 residues long. Germline CDR1 NNHNN, CDR2 SYGAGS (reference sequence). CDR3 bases read: TGTGCCAGCGGTGATGTGGGGGGGGCGCTTGCAGAAACGCTGTAT. Its translation is CASGDVGGALAETLY. The complete CDR3 protein is CASGDVGGALAETLYF.

Details on this clone: Mouse gene names apply. The read halts 1 residue ahead of the CDR3 end, with the missing end drawn from the germline J gene. This rearrangement joins TRBV19 to TRBJ2-7, with 12 nucleotides matching TRBD2. The germline CDR1 and CDR2 sequences are FNHDT and SITEND (reference sequence). The CDR3 length is 15 residues. The trim removed 2 bases at V and 2 bases at J, leaving 2 bases unmatched. CDR3 DNA (partial): TGTGCCAGCAGTATGAGGACTGGGGGGGCCTATGAACAGTAC. Amino acid sequence: CASSMRTGGAYEQY. The complete CDR3 protein is CASSMRTGGAYEQYF.

In its sample, this clone was seen a few times. Gene names and germline refer to mouse. From the germline J gene comes the end of the CDR3, since the read stops 1 residue before it. The same CDR3 also results from other DNA sequences found in this sample. The V and J genes are TRBV16 and TRBJ2-5, with unresolved D. The CDR3 length is 12 residues. V lost 1 base and J lost 5, with 4 bases in between. Germline V lookup: CDR1 SGHSA, CDR2 FRNQAP. CDR3 in amino acids: CASSLGGDTQYF. CDR3 DNA, as far as it was read: TGTGCAAGCAGCTTAGGGGGAGACACCCAGTAC.

Of note for this clone: Mouse names are used for the genes. The observed sequence ends 1 residue before the CDR3 terminus, with the missing tail filled in from the germline J gene. The J gene is TRBJ1-2, the V gene TRBV31; 8 nucleotides agree with TRBD1. The CDR3 sequence is 14 residues long. Per germline, CDR1 GKSSPN and CDR2 SITVG. Losses at the gene ends were 0 bases for V and 0 bases for J; bases not matched to a gene: 0. CDR3 DNA, as far as it was read: TGTGCCTGGAGTCTGGACAGGGCAAACTCCGACTACACC. Residues: CAWSLDRANSDYT. The whole CDR3 is CAWSLDRANSDYTF.

A remark on this clone: These gene names are mouse names. The read ends 1 residue early relative to the CDR3; the germline J gene fills the gap. The chain combines TRBV5 with TRBJ2-7, with D possibly matching TRBD1 (5 bases). V lost 3 bases, J lost 7 bases, and 10 bases lay in between. Germline CDR1 LGHNA, CDR2 YNLKQL (reference sequence). This CDR3 is built from 12 residues. CDR3 DNA (partial): TGTGCCAGCAGCCACCAGGGAGACGAACAGTAC. The encoded protein is CASSHQGDEQY. The whole CDR3 protein reads CASSHQGDEQYF.

On this clone: Here the gene names and germline are mouse. The DNA ends 1 residue before the CDR3 does, and the rest of the CDR3 is filled in from the germline J gene. This chain connects TRBV12-1 to TRBJ2-2; 7 nucleotides line up with TRBD1. With 0 bases clipped from V and 0 bases from J, the junction kept 3 bases outside the gene matches. The CDR3 spans 16 residues. Germline assignment: CDR1 SGHSN and CDR2 HYEKVE. The CDR3 region is CASSLDQGANTGQLYF. The sequenced CDR3 bases are TGTGCCAGCTCTCTCGACCAGGGGGCAAACACCGGGCAGCTCTAC.